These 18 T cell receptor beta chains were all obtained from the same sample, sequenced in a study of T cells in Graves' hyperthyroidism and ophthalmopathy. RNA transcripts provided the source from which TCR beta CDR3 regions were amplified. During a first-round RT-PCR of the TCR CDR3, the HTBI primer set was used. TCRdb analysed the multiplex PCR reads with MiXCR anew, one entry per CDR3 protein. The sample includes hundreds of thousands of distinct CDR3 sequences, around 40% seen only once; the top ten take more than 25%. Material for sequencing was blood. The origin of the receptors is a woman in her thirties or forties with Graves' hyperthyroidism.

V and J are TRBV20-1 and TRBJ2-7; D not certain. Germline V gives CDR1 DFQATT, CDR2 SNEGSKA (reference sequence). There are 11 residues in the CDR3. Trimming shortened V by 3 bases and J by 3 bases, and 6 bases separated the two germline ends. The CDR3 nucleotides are TGCAGTGCTAGCGGGTACTACGAGCAGTACTTC. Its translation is CSASGYYEQYF.

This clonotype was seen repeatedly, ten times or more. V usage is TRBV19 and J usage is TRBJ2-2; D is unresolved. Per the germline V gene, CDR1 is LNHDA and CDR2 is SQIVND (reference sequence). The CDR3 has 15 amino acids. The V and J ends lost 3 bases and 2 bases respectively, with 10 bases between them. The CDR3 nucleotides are TGTGCCAGTAGTATGGCTCAGGTTAACACCGGGGAGCTGTTTTTT. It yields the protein CASSMAQVNTGELFF.

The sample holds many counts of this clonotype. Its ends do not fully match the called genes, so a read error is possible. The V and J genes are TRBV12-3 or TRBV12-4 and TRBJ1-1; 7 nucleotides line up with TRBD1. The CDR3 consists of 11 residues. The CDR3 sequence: CASSQGQIRIF. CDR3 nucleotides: TGTGCCAGCAGTCAGGGACAGATTCGTATCTTT.

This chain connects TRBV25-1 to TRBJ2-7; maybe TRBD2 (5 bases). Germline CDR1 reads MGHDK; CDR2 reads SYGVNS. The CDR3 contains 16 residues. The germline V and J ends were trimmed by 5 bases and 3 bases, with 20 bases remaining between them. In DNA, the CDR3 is TGTGCCAGCAGTTACCGCCGGGGTCTTCGAGACTACGAGCAGTACTTC. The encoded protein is CASSYRRGLRDYEQYF.

The chain's CDR3 is CAISEKGTGGSSYEQYF. As DNA, the CDR3 is TGTGCCATCAGTGAGAAGGGAACGGGGGGAAGCTCCTACGAGCAGTACTTC. The chain links TRBV10-3 to TRBJ2-7, with TRBD2 identical over 7 bases. V shed 2 bases, J shed 0 bases, and the junction held 10 bases outside the gene matches. In germline, CDR1 is ENHRY, CDR2 SYGVKD. CDR3 length equals 17 residues.

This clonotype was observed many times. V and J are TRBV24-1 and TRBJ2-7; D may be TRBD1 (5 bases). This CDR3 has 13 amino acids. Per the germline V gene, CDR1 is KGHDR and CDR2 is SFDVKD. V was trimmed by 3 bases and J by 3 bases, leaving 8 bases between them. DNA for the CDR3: TGTGCCACCAGTGATGGGGCAGGCTACGAGCAGTACTTC. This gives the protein CATSDGAGYEQYF.

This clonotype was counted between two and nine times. The CDR3 loop reads CASSLGRRLEHEQYF. DNA of the CDR3: TGTGCCAGCAGTTTAGGCCGGCGTCTGGAACACGAGCAGTACTTC. This sequence joins TRBV12-3 or TRBV12-4 and TRBJ2-7; no reliable D call. V lost 1 base to trimming and J lost 5 bases, with 15 bases between them. The CDR3 extends over 15 amino acids.

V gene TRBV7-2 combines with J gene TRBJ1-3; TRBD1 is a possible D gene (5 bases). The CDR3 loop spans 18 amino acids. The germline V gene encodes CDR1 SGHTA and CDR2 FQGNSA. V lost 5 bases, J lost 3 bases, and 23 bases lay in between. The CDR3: CASSLLLGGGTVGNTIYF. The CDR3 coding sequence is TGTGCCAGCAGCCTCCTCTTGGGTGGAGGGACGGTTGGAAACACCATATATTTT.

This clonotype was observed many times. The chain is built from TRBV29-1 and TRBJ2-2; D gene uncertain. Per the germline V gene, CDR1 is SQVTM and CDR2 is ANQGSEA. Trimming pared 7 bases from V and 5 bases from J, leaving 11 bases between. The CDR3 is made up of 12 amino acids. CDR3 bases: TGCAGCGCTCCCGACGGGACCGGGGAGCTGTTTTTT. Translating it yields CSAPDGTGELFF.

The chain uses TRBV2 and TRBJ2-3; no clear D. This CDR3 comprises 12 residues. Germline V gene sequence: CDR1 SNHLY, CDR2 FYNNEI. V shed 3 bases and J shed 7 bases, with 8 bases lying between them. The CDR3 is CASSEETYTQYF. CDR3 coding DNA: TGTGCCAGCAGTGAGGAAACCTATACGCAGTATTTT.

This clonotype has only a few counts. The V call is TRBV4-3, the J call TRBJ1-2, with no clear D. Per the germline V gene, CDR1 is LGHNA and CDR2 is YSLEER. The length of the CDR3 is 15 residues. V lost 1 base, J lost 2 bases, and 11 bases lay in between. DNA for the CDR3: TGCGCCAGCAGCCAAGGTCCCCTTTCGAACTATGGCTACACCTTC. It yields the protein CASSQGPLSNYGYTF.

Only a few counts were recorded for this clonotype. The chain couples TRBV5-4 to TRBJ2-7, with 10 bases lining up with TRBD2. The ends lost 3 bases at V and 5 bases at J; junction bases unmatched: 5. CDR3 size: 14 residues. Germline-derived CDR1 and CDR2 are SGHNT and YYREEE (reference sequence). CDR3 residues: CASSSRTSGNEQYF. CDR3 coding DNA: TGTGCCAGCAGCTCGAGGACTAGCGGAAACGAGCAGTACTTC.

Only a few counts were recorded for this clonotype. The CDR3 DNA reads as TGTGCCAGCGGCAGGACGACGGGGGGGGAGACCCAGTACTTC. Encoded protein: CASGRTTGGETQYF. The V gene is TRBV6-6, the J gene TRBJ2-5; 8 nucleotides agree with TRBD2. The CDR3 contains 14 residues. With V trimmed by 8 bases and J by 5 bases, 10 bases remained unmatched. CDR1 MNHNY and CDR2 SVGAGI come from the germline V gene (reference sequence).

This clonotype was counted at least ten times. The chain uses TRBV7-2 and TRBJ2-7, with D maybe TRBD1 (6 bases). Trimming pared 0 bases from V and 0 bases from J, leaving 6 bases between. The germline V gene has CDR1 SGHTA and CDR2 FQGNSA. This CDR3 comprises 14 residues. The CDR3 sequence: CASSLAGGSYEQYF. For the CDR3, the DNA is TGTGCCAGCAGCTTAGCAGGGGGCTCCTACGAGCAGTACTTC.

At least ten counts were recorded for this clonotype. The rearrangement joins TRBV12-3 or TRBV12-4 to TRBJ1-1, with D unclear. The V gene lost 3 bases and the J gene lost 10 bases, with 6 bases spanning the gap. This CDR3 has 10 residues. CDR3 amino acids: CASSLGAAFF. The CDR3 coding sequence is TGTGCCAGCAGTTTGGGTGCAGCTTTCTTT.

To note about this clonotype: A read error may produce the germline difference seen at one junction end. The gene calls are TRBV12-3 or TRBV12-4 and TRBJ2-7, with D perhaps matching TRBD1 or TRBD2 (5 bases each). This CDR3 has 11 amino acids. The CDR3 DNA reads TGTGCCAGCAGCAACCGGGACCTAAAGCACTTC. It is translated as CASSNRDLKHF.

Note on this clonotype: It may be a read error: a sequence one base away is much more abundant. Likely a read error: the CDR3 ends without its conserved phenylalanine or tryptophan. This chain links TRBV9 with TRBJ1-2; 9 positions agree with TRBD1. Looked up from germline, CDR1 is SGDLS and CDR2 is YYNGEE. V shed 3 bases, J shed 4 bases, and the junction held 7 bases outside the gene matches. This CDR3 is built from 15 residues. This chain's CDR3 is CASSERDRDGYGYTL. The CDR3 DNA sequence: TGTGCCAGCAGCGAGAGGGACAGGGATGGCTATGGCTACACCCTC.

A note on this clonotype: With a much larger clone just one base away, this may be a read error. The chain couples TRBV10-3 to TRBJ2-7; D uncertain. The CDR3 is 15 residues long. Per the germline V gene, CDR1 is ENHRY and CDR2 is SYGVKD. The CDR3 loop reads CAISERDKPSYGQYF. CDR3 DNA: TGTGCCATCAGTGAGCGAGACAAACCCTCCTACGGGCAGTACTTC.